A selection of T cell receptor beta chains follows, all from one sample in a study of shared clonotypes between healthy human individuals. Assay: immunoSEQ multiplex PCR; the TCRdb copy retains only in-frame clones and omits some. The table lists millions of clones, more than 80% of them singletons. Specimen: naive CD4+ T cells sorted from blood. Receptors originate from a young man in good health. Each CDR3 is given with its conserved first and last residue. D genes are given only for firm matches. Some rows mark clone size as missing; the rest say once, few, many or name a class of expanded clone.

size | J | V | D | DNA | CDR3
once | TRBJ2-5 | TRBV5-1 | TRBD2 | TGCGCCAGCAGCTTTAGCGGGGGAACCGGTAGGACCCAGTACTTC | CASSFSGGTGRTQYF
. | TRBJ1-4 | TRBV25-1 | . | TGTGCCAGCAGGCCGGCCGTCCACCAAAATGAAAAACTGTTTTTT | CASRPAVHQNEKLFF
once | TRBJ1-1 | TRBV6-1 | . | TGTGCCAGCAGTTACGGGCCTGAAGCTTTCTTT | CASSYGPEAFF
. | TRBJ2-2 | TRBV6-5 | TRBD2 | TGTGCCAGCAGTTCACGGGGGGTCCTGAGCACCGGGGAGCTGTTTTTT | CASSSRGVLSTGELFF
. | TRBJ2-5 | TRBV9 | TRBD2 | TGTGCCAGCAGCGTAGCTACGATTAGGAGTAGCGGGGGGTACCAAGAGACCCAGTACTTC | CASSVATIRSSGGYQETQYF
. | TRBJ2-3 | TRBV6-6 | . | TGTGCCAGCAGTATCGACTTACAGCGGGATACGCAGTATTTT | CASSIDLQRDTQYF
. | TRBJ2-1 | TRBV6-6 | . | TGTGCCAGCAGCCCGACTAGCAGGGGGGGCAATGAGCAGTTCTTC | CASSPTSRGGNEQFF
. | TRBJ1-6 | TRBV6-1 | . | TGTGCCAGCAGTGGTTTCCGCCCCAATTCACCCCTCCACTTT | CASSGFRPNSPLHF
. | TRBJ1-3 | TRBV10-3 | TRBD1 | TGTGCCATCAGTGAAGGACAGGGCAGCTCTGGAAACACCATATATTTT | CAISEGQGSSGNTIYF
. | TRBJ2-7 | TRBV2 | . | TGTGCCAGCAGTGACAGGCGTAACTACGAGCAGTACTTC | CASSDRRNYEQYF
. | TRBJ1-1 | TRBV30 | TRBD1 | TGTGCCTGGAATAGTGACAGGGCCTTCGCCGGAAAATTAAACACTGAAGCTTTCTTT | CAWNSDRAFAGKLNTEAFF
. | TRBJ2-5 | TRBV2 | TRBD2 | TGTGCCAGCATATCGGCACTAGCGGGGAGACAAGAGACCCAGTACTTC | CASISALAGRQETQYF
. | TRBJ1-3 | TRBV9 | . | TGTGCCAGCACTCCGGGAACCCCGCGAGGAAACACCATATATTTT | CASTPGTPRGNTIYF
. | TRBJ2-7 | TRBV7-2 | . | TGTGCCAGCAGCTTAAGCAGGGGGGGACCCTACGAGCAGTACTTC | CASSLSRGGPYEQYF
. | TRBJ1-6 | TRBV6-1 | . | TGTGCCAGCCCATCTGAGACAGCTTATAATTCACCCCTCCACTTT | CASPSETAYNSPLHF
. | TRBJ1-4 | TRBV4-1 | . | TGCGCCAGCAGCCAAGATTACTTAACTAATGAAAAACTGTTTTTT | CASSQDYLTNEKLFF
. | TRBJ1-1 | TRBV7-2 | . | TGTGCCAGCAGCTTAGTTCTGGGGGCGAGCGGTGAAGCTTTCTTT | CASSLVLGASGEAFF
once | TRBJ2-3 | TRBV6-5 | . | TGTGCCAGCACCACGACTGTGACGACGCAGTATTTT | CASTTTVTTQYF
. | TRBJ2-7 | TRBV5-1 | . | TGCGCCAGCAGCGAGGGACACCGCATTACATCCTACGAGCAGTACTTC | CASSEGHRITSYEQYF
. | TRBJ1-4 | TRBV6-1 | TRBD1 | TGTGCCAGCAGTGAAGAGGACAGGCAGAATGAAAAACTGTTTTTT | CASSEEDRQNEKLFF
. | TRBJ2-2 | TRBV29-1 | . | TGCAGCGTCGGGAATACCGGGGAGCTGTTTTTT | CSVGNTGELFF
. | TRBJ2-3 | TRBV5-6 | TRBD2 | TGTGCCAGTACGGGACTAAAGGATACGCAGTATTTT | CASTGLKDTQYF
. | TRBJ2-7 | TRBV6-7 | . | TGTGCCCACCGGGACGGTACTCTCTACGAGCAGTACTTC | CAHRDGTLYEQYF
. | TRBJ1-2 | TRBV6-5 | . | TGTGCCAGCAGTTACATGCGGGGCCTCTATGGCTACACCTTC | CASSYMRGLYGYTF
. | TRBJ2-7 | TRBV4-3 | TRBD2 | TGCGCCAGCAGCCAAGATCCAGCGGGAGCTTCCTACGAGCAGTACTTC | CASSQDPAGASYEQYF
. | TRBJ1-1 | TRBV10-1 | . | TGCGCCACCAGTCGAGGACAAAACACTGAAGCTTTCTTT | CATSRGQNTEAFF
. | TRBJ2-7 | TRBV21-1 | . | TGTGCCAGCAGCAACGAAGACGGGGGACAGGAACGGACTAGGGCAACCTACGAGCAGTACTTC | CASSNEDGGQERTRATYEQYF
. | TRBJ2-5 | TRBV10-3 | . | TGTGCCGTCGCTGGGAACATTCAAGAGACCCAGTACTTC | CAVAGNIQETQYF
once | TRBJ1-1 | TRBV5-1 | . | TGCGCCAGCAGCTTACTTCGAGGGGACACTGAAGCTTTCTTT | CASSLLRGDTEAFF
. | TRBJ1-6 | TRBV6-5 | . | TGTGCCAGTGGGCGACAGTATAATTCACCCCTCCACTTT | CASGRQYNSPLHF
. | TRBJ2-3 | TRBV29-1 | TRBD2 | TGCAGCGTTGACATAGCGGGACCAGGTACGCAGTATTTT | CSVDIAGPGTQYF
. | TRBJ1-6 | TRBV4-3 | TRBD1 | TGCGCCAGCAGCCCTACAGGACAGGGGGACAATTCACCCCTCCACTTT | CASSPTGQGDNSPLHF
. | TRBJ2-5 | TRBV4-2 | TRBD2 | TGTGCCAGCAGCCAGGCTGGGACTAGCGGACAAGAGACCCAGTACTTC | CASSQAGTSGQETQYF
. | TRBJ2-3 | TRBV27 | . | TGTGCCAGCAGTTTATCCCGGCAGGGTTGGACAGATACGCAGTATTTT | CASSLSRQGWTDTQYF
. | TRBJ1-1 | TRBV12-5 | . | TGTGCTAGTGGCCCTTCGGGGGGCACTGAAGCTTTCTTT | CASGPSGGTEAFF
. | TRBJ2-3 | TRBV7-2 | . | TGTGCCAGCAGCTTAAACGCCGGAGATACGCAGTATTTT | CASSLNAGDTQYF
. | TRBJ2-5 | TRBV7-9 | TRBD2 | TGTGCCAGCAGCGACGGACTAGCGGGAGTTGAGACCCAGTACTTC | CASSDGLAGVETQYF
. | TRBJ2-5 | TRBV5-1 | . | TGCGCCAGCAGCTCCTCCCCAGGTGGGGGAGAGACCCAGTACTTC | CASSSSPGGGETQYF
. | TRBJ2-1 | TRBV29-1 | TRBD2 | TGCAGCGTTCTGAGGTGGGGGTTAGCGGGGTCCAATGAGCAGTTCTTC | CSVLRWGLAGSNEQFF
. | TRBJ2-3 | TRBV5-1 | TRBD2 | TGCGCCAGCAGCTTGGTCCCGAGGGAGTTAGCGGGGGGGCCAGATACGCAGTATTTT | CASSLVPRELAGGPDTQYF
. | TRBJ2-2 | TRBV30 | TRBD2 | TGTGCCGCCACCGGGACTATTCACACCGGGGAGCTGTTTTTT | CAATGTIHTGELFF
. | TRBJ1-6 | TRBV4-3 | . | TGCGCCAGTAGCGGAGGGTCCACCTATAATTCACCCCTCCACTTT | CASSGGSTYNSPLHF
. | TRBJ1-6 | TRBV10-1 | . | TGCGCCAGCAGTGAGTGGGGGCAAAATTCACCCCTCCACTTT | CASSEWGQNSPLHF
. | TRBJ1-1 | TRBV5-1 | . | TGCGCCAGCAGCTTAAGAGTCGGCTCTGGGAACACTGAAGCTTTCTTT | CASSLRVGSGNTEAFF
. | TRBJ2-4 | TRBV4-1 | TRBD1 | TGCGCCAGCAGCCAAACAGGGGGCTTGACCAAAAACATTCAGTACTTC | CASSQTGGLTKNIQYF
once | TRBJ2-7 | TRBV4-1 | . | TGCGCCAGCAGCCCCTCTGGACAGACGATCCCCTACGAGCAGTACTTC | CASSPSGQTIPYEQYF
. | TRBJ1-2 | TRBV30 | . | TGTGCCTGGAGTGATCACAGTTATGAGGGCTACACCTTC | CAWSDHSYEGYTF
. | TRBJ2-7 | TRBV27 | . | TGTGCCAGCAGTTTACTGAGCTCCTACGAGCAGTACTTC | CASSLLSSYEQYF
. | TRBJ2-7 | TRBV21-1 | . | TGTGCCAGCAGCAAAGTATCGGCAGGGCCCCAGGAGCTCGAGCAGTACTTC | CASSKVSAGPQELEQYF
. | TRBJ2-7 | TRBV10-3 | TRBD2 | TGTGCCATCAGGGAGCGGGGACTAGCGGGAGTCGAGCAGTACTTC | CAIRERGLAGVEQYF
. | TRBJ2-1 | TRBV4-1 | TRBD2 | TGCGCCAGCAGCCAAGGACTAGCGGGAGGGGTTAAGTTCAATGAGCAGTTCTTC | CASSQGLAGGVKFNEQFF
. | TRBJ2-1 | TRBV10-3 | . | TGTGCCATCAGGGACAGCTCTTTGAACAATGAGCAGTTCTTC | CAIRDSSLNNEQFF
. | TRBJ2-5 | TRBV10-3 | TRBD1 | TGTGCCATCAGAACGACAGGGCAAGAGACCCAGTACTTC | CAIRTTGQETQYF
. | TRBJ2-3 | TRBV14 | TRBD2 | TGTGCCAGCAGCCGAGGACTAGCGGGGGGCACAGATACGCAGTATTTT | CASSRGLAGGTDTQYF
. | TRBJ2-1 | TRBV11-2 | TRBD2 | TGTGCCAGCAGCTCCGGACTAGCGGGGAGCTCCTACAATGAGCAGTTCTTC | CASSSGLAGSSYNEQFF
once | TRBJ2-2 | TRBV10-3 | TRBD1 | TGTGCCATCACCAACAGGGGGTTCGCCGGGGAGCTGTTTTTT | CAITNRGFAGELFF
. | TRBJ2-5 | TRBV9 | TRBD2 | TGTGCCAGCAGCGTAGGGGGGACTAGCGGGAGAGAGACCCAGTACTTC | CASSVGGTSGRETQYF